In this sample, the clone carrying this T cell receptor (beta chain) turned up a few times. Its specificity is unknown. The data derive from a study of identical twins. Study-wide results and limits: Model-predicted out-of-frame TCR alpha sharing fell below observed values in monozygotic twins.

TCRdb analysed the 5' RACE reads with MiXCR anew, one entry per CDR3 protein. The top ten clones hold around 8.6% of a sample with more than 350,000 distinct CDR3 sequences, approximately 8.8% of them seen once. Trimming shortened V by 5 bases and J by 0 bases, and 16 bases separated the two germline ends. The CDR3 loop spans 17 amino acids. Germline V gives CDR1 MNHEY, CDR2 SMNVEV (reference sequence). This TCR came from a woman aged 45 to 65 in good health. The rearrangement links TRBV27 to TRBJ2-2; D is possibly TRBD1 (5 bases). The sequenced material came from naive T cells sorted from blood. The CDR3 loop reads CASSRMTTATNTGELFF. In DNA, the CDR3 is TGTGCCAGCAGTCGAATGACGACAGCTACGAACACCGGGGAGCTGTTTTTT.